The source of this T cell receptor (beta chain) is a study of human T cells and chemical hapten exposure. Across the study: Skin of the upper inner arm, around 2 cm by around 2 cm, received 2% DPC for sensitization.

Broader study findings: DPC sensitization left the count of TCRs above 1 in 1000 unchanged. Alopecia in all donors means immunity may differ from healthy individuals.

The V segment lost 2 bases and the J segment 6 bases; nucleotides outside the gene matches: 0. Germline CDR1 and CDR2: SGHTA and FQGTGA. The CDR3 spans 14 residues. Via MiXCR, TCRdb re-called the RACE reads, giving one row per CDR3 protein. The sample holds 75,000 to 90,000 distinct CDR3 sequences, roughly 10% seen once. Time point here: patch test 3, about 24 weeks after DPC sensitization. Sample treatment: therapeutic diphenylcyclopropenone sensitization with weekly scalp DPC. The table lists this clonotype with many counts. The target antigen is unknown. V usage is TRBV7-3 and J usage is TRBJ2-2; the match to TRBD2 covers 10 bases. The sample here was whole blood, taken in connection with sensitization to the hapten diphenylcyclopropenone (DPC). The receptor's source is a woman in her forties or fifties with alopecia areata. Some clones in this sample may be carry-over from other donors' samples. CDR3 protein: CASSLLAGAGELFF. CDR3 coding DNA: TGTGCCAGCAGCTTACTAGCGGGAGCCGGGGAGCTGTTTTTT.